The 30 T cell receptor beta chains below all came from one sample that was sequenced in a study of neurological immune-mediated disorders. TCRdb redid the calling of the 5' RACE reads with MiXCR, one entry per CDR3 protein. The sample has about 66,000 distinct CDR3 sequences, roughly 4.8% seen once. Source material: PBMCs. The receptors stem from a man aged 30 to 45 with multiple sclerosis.

Note on this clonotype: The junction and the germline gene differ at one end; a read error may be behind it. The CDR3 region has the DNA TGTGCCAGCAGCTTGATGTTCGATCAGCCCCAGAATTTT. This gives the protein CASSLMFDQPQNF. The genes are TRBV5-5 and TRBJ1-5, with D unclear. Germline assignment: CDR1 SGHKS and CDR2 YYEKEE (reference sequence). The CDR3 is 13 residues long. Using reference TRBV5-5 and TRBJ1-5 for the parts outside the CDR3, the full variable domain is DAGVTQSPTHLIKTRGQQVTLRCSPISGHKSVSWYQQVLGQGPQFIFQYYEKEERGRGNFPDRFSARQFPNYSSELNVNALLLGDSALYLCASSLMFDQPQNFGDGTRLSIL.

The chain couples TRBV5-1 to TRBJ1-1; 9 bases map to TRBD1. Unmatched junction bases numbered 8, after V lost 6 bases and J lost 11 bases. The CDR3 runs to 12 residues. Germline V gene lookup returns CDR1 SGHRS and CDR2 YFSETQ. CDR3 loop: CASIETGGAAFF. The CDR3 coding sequence is TGCGCCAGCATCGAAACAGGGGGCGCGGCTTTCTTT. Using reference TRBV5-1 and TRBJ1-1 for the parts outside the CDR3, the full variable domain is KAGVTQTPRYLIKTRGQQVTLSCSPISGHRSVSWYQQTPGQGLQFLFEYFSETQRNKGNFPGRFSGRQFSNSRSEMNVSTLELGDSALYLCASIETGGAAFFGQGTRLTVV.

For the CDR3, the DNA is TGTGCCAGCAGCCAAGCATTTGACGGTTACGAGCAGTACTTC. Amino acid sequence: CASSQAFDGYEQYF. The chain recombines TRBV3-1 with TRBJ2-7; D not resolved. Between the trimmed V and J ends, which lost 1 base and 4 bases, there was a span of 11 bases. The CDR3 length is 14 residues. Germline V gene lookup returns CDR1 LGHDT and CDR2 YNNKEL (reference sequence).

This clonotype was observed many times. The V gene is TRBV5-5, the J gene TRBJ2-7; D not certain. The V end lost 2 bases, the J end lost 6 bases, and 21 bases lay between the germline ends. The germline gives CDR1 SGHKS, CDR2 YYEKEE (reference sequence). The CDR3 has 16 residues. CDR3 sequence (DNA): TGTGCCAGCAGCTTTCTTTTGGTTGGTCGAGGTCGCGAGCAGTACTTC. It encodes CASSFLLVGRGREQYF.

This clonotype was counted a few times. The rearrangement links TRBV27 to TRBJ2-2; D is unresolved. This CDR3 is 13 amino acids long. CDR1 is MNHEY and CDR2 is SMNVEV in the germline V gene (reference sequence). V lost 3 bases, J lost 5 bases, and 7 bases lay in between. In nucleotides, the CDR3 is TGTGCCAGCAGTTTTAAAGCGACCGGGGAGCTGTTTTTT. Amino acids: CASSFKATGELFF.

To note about this clonotype: At one end, the junction sequence differs from germline, possibly due to a read error. This chain uses TRBV10-3 with TRBJ1-3; D gene uncertain. The CDR3 runs to 14 residues. Germline V gene data show CDR1 as ENHRY and CDR2 as SYGVKD. CDR3 DNA sequence: TGTGCCATCAGTGGGAGGTTGTCTGGAAACACCATCTATTTT. This encodes CAISGRLSGNTIYF.

This clonotype was seen many times. This chain joins TRBV4-1 and TRBJ1-1; D uncertain. The CDR3 extends over 16 amino acids. Trimming stripped 1 base from V and 0 bases from J, with 12 bases between. Germline CDR1 MGHRA, CDR2 YSYEKL. This CDR3 reads CASSQVGRGMNTEAFF. As DNA, the CDR3 is TGCGCCAGCAGCCAAGTTGGTAGAGGAATGAACACTGAAGCTTTCTTT.

This clonotype occurred many times. This chain links TRBV7-9 with TRBJ2-7; D is perhaps TRBD1 (6 bases). Trimming took 5 bases from V and 5 from J, leaving 19 bases between them. Per germline, CDR1 SEHNR and CDR2 FQNEAQ (reference sequence). CDR3 length: 15 amino acids. DNA of the CDR3: TGTGCCAGCAGCCCCCTACAGGGTTTGCCCGACGAGCAGTACTTC. It specifies CASSPLQGLPDEQYF.

At least ten counts were recorded for this clonotype. The chain employs TRBV20-1 and TRBJ2-3; the D gene could be TRBD1 or TRBD2 (5 bases each). The CDR3 has 14 amino acids. V dropped 5 bases and J dropped 7 bases, with 19 bases sitting between them. CDR1 is DFQATT, CDR2 SNEGSKA, per germline (reference sequence). The CDR3 sequence: CSALRDLAIYTQYF. The CDR3 DNA is TGCAGTGCTCTAAGGGACCTTGCGATATATACGCAGTATTTT.

On this clonotype: A single base separates this from a much larger clone, so it may be a read error. This chain joins TRBV20-1 and TRBJ2-3, with D perhaps assigned TRBD1 or TRBD2 (5 bases each). The CDR3 sequence is 14 residues long. V lost 3 bases to trimming and J lost 6 bases, with 16 bases between them. Looked up from germline, CDR1 is DFQATT and CDR2 is SNEGSKA (reference sequence). This CDR3 reads CSARRAGTTDTQYF. The CDR3 DNA follows: TGCAGTGCTAGGAGGGCAGGGACCACGGATACGCAGTATTTT.

This chain links TRBV7-2 with TRBJ1-2; 8 nucleotides align to TRBD1. This CDR3 is 16 amino acids long. The V gene's germline CDR1 is SGHTA and CDR2 FQGNSA. The V segment lost 1 base and the J segment 7 bases; nucleotides outside the gene matches: 11. This CDR3 is CASSLGQGAFVGGYTF. As DNA, the CDR3 is TGTGCCAGCAGCTTAGGGCAGGGGGCATTCGTTGGTGGCTACACCTTC.

This clonotype was found many times. The V and J genes are TRBV4-2 and TRBJ2-3; D may match TRBD1 or TRBD2 (6 bases each). Between the trimmed V and J ends, which lost 0 bases and 0 bases, there was a span of 10 bases. CDR1 and CDR2 from the germline V gene are LGHNA and YNFKEQ. The CDR3 is 16 amino acids. This CDR3 reads CASSQEGGSSTDTQYF. As DNA, the CDR3 is TGTGCCAGCAGCCAAGAAGGGGGGTCTAGCACAGATACGCAGTATTTT.

This clonotype has ten or more counts. V and J are TRBV5-1 and TRBJ1-1, with TRBD1 as a possible D gene (5 bases). V was shortened by 3 bases and J by 1 base, with 13 bases between the two germline ends. This CDR3 has 15 residues. Per the germline V gene, CDR1 is SGHRS and CDR2 is YFSETQ. The CDR3 loop is CASSSAGTSNTEAFF. The CDR3 region has the DNA TGCGCCAGCAGCTCCGCAGGGACTTCGAACACTGAAGCTTTCTTT. The full variable domain, its missing parts supplied by reference TRBV5-1 and TRBJ1-1, is KAGVTQTPRYLIKTRGQQVTLSCSPISGHRSVSWYQQTPGQGLQFLFEYFSETQRNKGNFPGRFSGRQFSNSRSEMNVSTLELGDSALYLCASSSAGTSNTEAFFGQGTRLTVV.

This clonotype was observed a few times. A much larger clonotype is one base distant, so this may be a read error. Lacking the conserved final phenylalanine or tryptophan, this CDR3 likely reflects a read error. The chain couples TRBV3-1 to TRBJ1-1, with unresolved D. The CDR3 is made up of 16 amino acids. The V gene lost 3 bases and the J gene lost 5 bases, with 19 bases spanning the gap. Germline V lookup: CDR1 LGHDT, CDR2 YNNKEL (reference sequence). The CDR3, as DNA: TGTGCCAGCAGCCAGTCCCCCGGCCGCAGAAGGACTGAAGCTTTCATT. Its translation: CASSQSPGRRRTEAFI.

The rearrangement joins TRBV5-1 to TRBJ2-7; TRBD1 matches 8 bases. Germline V lookup: CDR1 SGHRS, CDR2 YFSETQ. Trimming took 3 bases from V and 0 from J; bases not matched to a gene: 5. This CDR3 region has 15 residues. CDR3 in DNA: TGCGCCAGCAGCTCCCGGGACAGGACCTCCTACGAGCAGTACTTC. Translation: CASSSRDRTSYEQYF. Filled out from reference TRBV5-1 and TRBJ2-7, the complete variable domain reads KAGVTQTPRYLIKTRGQQVTLSCSPISGHRSVSWYQQTPGQGLQFLFEYFSETQRNKGNFPGRFSGRQFSNSRSEMNVSTLELGDSALYLCASSSRDRTSYEQYFGPGTRLTVT.

The CDR3 DNA reads TGTGCCACGACAGGGTTCAGTGGGGCCAACGTCCTGACTTTC. Translating gives CATTGFSGANVLTF. The chain links TRBV15 to TRBJ2-6, with 7 bases matching TRBD1. Losses at the gene ends were 9 bases for V and 3 bases for J; bases not matched to a gene: 5. The germline gives CDR1 LNHNV, CDR2 YYDKDF (reference sequence). The CDR3 contains 14 residues.

The genes are TRBV20-1 and TRBJ2-1, with 8 bases lining up with TRBD2. Germline-derived CDR1 and CDR2 are DFQATT and SNEGSKA (reference sequence). V gave up 6 bases and J gave up 10 bases; unmatched junction bases: 14. The CDR3 is 14 residues long. The CDR3 DNA follows: TGCAGTGCCCCGAAAGGCGGGGGGAGGGGGGAGCAGTTCTTC. Translated: CSAPKGGGRGEQFF.

This clonotype was seen ten or more times. This CDR3 is CASSLGVPLNTEAFF. CDR3 bases: TGCGCCAGCAGCTTGGGAGTACCCCTGAACACTGAAGCTTTCTTT. The rearrangement links TRBV5-1 to TRBJ1-1; the D is unclear. The CDR3 sequence is 15 residues long. Deletions cut 0 bases from V and 0 bases from J, with 9 bases between. Germline V gene lookup returns CDR1 SGHRS and CDR2 YFSETQ.

This clonotype was seen ten or more times. This chain joins TRBV20-1 and TRBJ1-6, with 9 bases that match TRBD1. Germline V CDR1 and CDR2: DFQATT, SNEGSKA (reference sequence). This CDR3 region has 16 residues. Trimming cost V 1 base and J 4 bases; bases outside gene matches: 5. CDR3 DNA: TGCAGTGCTAGAGTTCAGGGACAGGGTTATAATTCACCCCTCCACTTT. Translated, it gives CSARVQGQGYNSPLHF.

This clonotype was recorded at least ten times. V usage is TRBV5-1 and J usage is TRBJ2-5; D not certain. The germline CDR1 and CDR2 sequences are SGHRS and YFSETQ. CDR3 length equals 14 residues. The V end lost 4 bases, the J end lost 1 base, and 11 bases lay between the germline ends. The chain's CDR3 is CASSHGDTQETQYF. CDR3 nucleotides: TGCGCCAGCAGCCACGGCGACACCCAAGAGACCCAGTACTTC.

The table lists this clonotype with many counts. J is TRBJ2-1 and V is TRBV2; weak D call: TRBD1 (5 bases). Trimming removed 6 bases from V and 7 bases from J, with 16 bases in between. From germline, CDR1 is SNHLY and CDR2 FYNNEI. The CDR3 consists of 14 residues. The CDR3 nucleotides read TGTGCCAGCAGCGTGGAGCCAGGGTGGAATGAGCAGTTCTTC. It codes for CASSVEPGWNEQFF.

This clonotype was observed many times. The genes are TRBV9 and TRBJ1-1, with D tentatively TRBD1 (6 bases). There are 13 residues in the CDR3. From germline, CDR1 is SGDLS and CDR2 YYNGEE. V was clipped by 0 bases and J by 6 bases, with 9 bases between them. This CDR3 is CASSVEGGAEAFF. The DNA of the CDR3 is TGTGCCAGCAGCGTAGAGGGGGGGGCTGAAGCTTTCTTT.

This clonotype was found a few times. This chain joins TRBV9 and TRBJ1-6, with D uncertain. V was clipped by 0 bases and J by 10 bases, with 8 bases between them. CDR1 is SGDLS and CDR2 is YYNGEE in the germline V gene. The CDR3 has 13 residues. The CDR3 DNA reads as TGTGCCAGCAGCGTAGGGTTAGGGTCACCCCTCCACTTT. Residues: CASSVGLGSPLHF. Filled out from reference TRBV9 and TRBJ1-6, the complete variable domain reads DSGVTQTPKHLITATGQRVTLRCSPRSGDLSVYWYQQSLDQGLQFLIQYYNGEERAKGNILERFSAQQFPDLHSELNLSSLELGDSALYFCASSVGLGSPLHFGNGTRLTVT.

This clonotype was seen at least ten times. The genes are TRBV7-2 and TRBJ2-3; D remains unclear. V lost 2 bases and J lost 4, with 10 bases in between. The CDR3 length is 14 residues. The germline gives CDR1 SGHTA, CDR2 FQGNSA. The chain's CDR3 is CASSLNAKSDTQYF. The CDR3 region has the DNA TGTGCCAGCAGCTTAAACGCCAAATCAGATACGCAGTATTTT.

This clonotype was detected only a few times. J is TRBJ1-1 and V is TRBV29-1; TRBD1 matches at 9 bases. Germline values: CDR1 SQVTM, CDR2 ANQGSEA. The CDR3 contains 14 residues. V lost 5 bases to trimming and J lost 0 bases; unmatched junction nucleotides: 4. This CDR3 is CSVTGTGMNTEAFF. The CDR3 coding sequence is TGCAGCGTTACCGGGACAGGGATGAACACTGAAGCTTTCTTT.

This clonotype occurred many times. This sequence joins TRBV7-8 and TRBJ2-7; unclear D gene. The CDR3 totals 12 residues. Germline V gene data show CDR1 as SGHVS and CDR2 as FQNEAQ. V lost 1 base, J lost 12 bases, and 13 bases lay in between. The CDR3 loop is CASSLVGGTTYF. The CDR3 DNA is TGTGCCAGCAGCTTAGTAGGTGGCACGACGTACTTC.

This clonotype was detected many times. This sequence joins TRBV7-7 and TRBJ2-2; D may match TRBD1 or TRBD2 (5 bases each). V was clipped by 3 bases and J by 3 bases, with 8 bases between them. In germline, CDR1 is SSHAT, CDR2 FNYEAQ (reference sequence). This CDR3 spans 14 amino acids. The CDR3 DNA reads as TGTGCCAGCAGCTTGGGACCGTACACCGGGGAGCTGTTTTTT. Encoded protein: CASSLGPYTGELFF.

This clonotype has a count of ten or more. The gene calls are TRBV7-2 and TRBJ2-5, with TRBD1 matching over 8 bases. Germline CDR1 is SGHTA and CDR2 is FQGNSA. There are 14 residues in the CDR3. The V gene end was trimmed by 2 bases and the J gene end by 5 bases; junction bases not matched to a gene: 4. The CDR3 region has the DNA TGTGCCAGCAGCTTATACCAGGGGGCGGAGACCCAGTACTTC. Residues: CASSLYQGAETQYF.

The sample holds many counts of this clonotype. The chain's CDR3 is CASSSGQDNGYTF. The CDR3 DNA sequence: TGTGCCAGCAGCTCCGGACAGGACAATGGCTACACCTTC. V and J are TRBV7-9 and TRBJ1-2; 7 positions match TRBD1. V lost 4 bases, J lost 6 bases, and 5 bases stayed unmatched. The CDR3 has 13 residues. CDR1 is SEHNR, CDR2 FQNEAQ, per germline (reference sequence). The whole variable domain, remainder taken from reference TRBV7-9 and TRBJ1-2, is DTGVSQNPRHKITKRGQNVTFRCDPISEHNRLYWYRQTLGQGPEFLTYFQNEAQLEKSRLLSDRFSAERPKGSFSTLEIQRTEQGDSAMYLCASSSGQDNGYTFGSGTRLTVV.

This clonotype was detected ten times or more. The CDR3 DNA reads TGCGCCAGCAGCCAAAGGGATTGGGGGACTGAAGCTTTCTTT. It translates to CASSQRDWGTEAFF. The V call is TRBV4-1, the J call TRBJ1-1, with D maybe TRBD1 (5 bases). Trimming took 2 bases from V and 5 from J, leaving 12 bases between them. Germline CDR1 reads MGHRA; CDR2 reads YSYEKL. This CDR3 comprises 14 residues.